The 18 T cell receptor beta chains in this list originate from one sample, sequenced in a study of T cell repertoires in cytomegalovirus infection. TCRdb re-called the reads with MiXCR, one entry per CDR3 protein. The sample lists 200,000 to 250,000 distinct CDR3 sequences, 30% to 45% occurring once. Their target antigens are unknown. The sequencing here drew on CD8+ T cells from cultured PBMCs, taken from culture after CMV antigen stimulation. The receptors come from a human donor in good health (CMV status not recorded). Some clones in this sample may be carry-over from other donors' samples.

V and J are TRBV28 and TRBJ1-6; perhaps TRBD1 as D (5 bases). The CDR3 extends over 19 amino acids. The V end was cut by 1 base, the J end by 8 bases, with 24 bases between. Germline values: CDR1 MDHEN, CDR2 SYDVKM. CDR3 loop: CASSLFGPVRDADHSPLHF. CDR3 nucleotides: TGTGCCAGCAGTTTATTCGGCCCCGTACGGGACGCTGATCATTCACCCCTCCACTTT.

V usage is TRBV5-1 and J usage is TRBJ2-3, with D unclear. The germline gives CDR1 SGHRS, CDR2 YFSETQ. The CDR3 has 15 amino acids. The germline V and J ends were trimmed by 4 bases and 5 bases, with 17 bases remaining between them. The DNA for the CDR3 is TGCGCCAGCAGCCCCCGTGGGCATGGGCGAGATACGCAGTATTTT. Translated, it gives CASSPRGHGRDTQYF. Supplemented by reference TRBV5-1 and TRBJ2-3, the full variable domain reads KAGVTQTPRYLIKTRGQQVTLSCSPISGHRSVSWYQQTPGQGLQFLFEYFSETQRNKGNFPGRFSGRQFSNSRSEMNVSTLELGDSALYLCASSPRGHGRDTQYFGPGTRLTVL.

This clonotype occurred a few times. The chain has TRBV28 and TRBJ2-7; 8 bases agree with TRBD1. The V and J ends lost 10 bases and 2 bases, in that order; junction bases with no gene match: 13. Germline V gene sequence: CDR1 MDHEN, CDR2 SYDVKM. This CDR3 contains 15 residues. For the CDR3, the DNA is TGTGCCACCAAGCTGGCCCCGGACAGGGCCTACGAGCAGTACTTC. Protein sequence: CATKLAPDRAYEQYF.

The rearrangement links TRBV20-1 to TRBJ2-7; no firm D call. V lost 0 bases and J lost 5, with 20 bases in between. Germline CDR1 and CDR2: DFQATT and SNEGSKA (reference sequence). There are 16 residues in the CDR3. The CDR3 DNA follows: TGCAGTGCTAGAGATTTTAAGGGAAGTCCCACCCACGAGCAGTACTTC. It yields the protein CSARDFKGSPTHEQYF.

The chain carries TRBV7-9 and TRBJ2-5; no clear D gene. V lost 6 bases and J lost 1, with 3 bases in between. This CDR3 contains 11 residues. Per the germline V gene, CDR1 is SEHNR and CDR2 is FQNEAQ (reference sequence). The CDR3 protein is CASRLQETQYF. CDR3 coding DNA: TGTGCCAGCAGGCTCCAAGAGACCCAGTACTTC.

This chain connects TRBV20-1 to TRBJ1-5, with 7 bases lining up with TRBD1. The CDR3 extends over 17 amino acids. CDR1 and CDR2 (germline): DFQATT, SNEGSKA (reference sequence). J lost 2 bases, V lost 0 bases, and 10 bases had no gene match. The CDR3 region is CSARDPEGGGGNQPQHF. The CDR3 DNA reads as TGCAGTGCTAGAGATCCGGAAGGGGGCGGTGGCAATCAGCCCCAGCATTTT.

V is TRBV19 and J is TRBJ2-7; perhaps TRBD2 as D (6 bases). This CDR3 is 15 amino acids long. Germline V gene sequence: CDR1 LNHDA, CDR2 SQIVND (reference sequence). V was shortened by 3 bases and J by 0 bases, with 12 bases between the two germline ends. The chain's CDR3 is CASSIGGESSYEQYF. CDR3 bases: TGTGCCAGTAGTATCGGCGGGGAAAGCTCCTACGAGCAGTACTTC.

V usage is TRBV10-3 and J usage is TRBJ2-7; a possible D gene is TRBD1 (6 bases). CDR3 length equals 14 residues. The germline V gene encodes CDR1 ENHRY and CDR2 SYGVKD. The ends were cut back, 0 bases at V and 3 bases at J, with 9 bases in the middle. This chain's CDR3 is CAISESQGLYEQYF. In DNA form, the CDR3 reads TGTGCCATCAGTGAGTCTCAGGGGCTCTACGAGCAGTACTTC.

The J gene is TRBJ1-1, the V gene TRBV27, with D unresolved. Looked up from germline, CDR1 is MNHEY and CDR2 is SMNVEV (reference sequence). This CDR3 spans 13 amino acids. Between the trimmed V and J ends, which lost 4 bases and 0 bases, there was a span of 6 bases. CDR3 residues: CASSSLMNTEAFF. The CDR3 DNA reads TGTGCCAGCAGTTCCCTTATGAACACTGAAGCTTTCTTT.

This clonotype was recorded at least ten times. The V gene is TRBV6-1, the J gene TRBJ1-1; D unresolved. The V gene's germline CDR1 is MNHNS and CDR2 SASEGT. V shed 8 bases and J shed 1 base, with 8 bases lying between them. The CDR3 totals 12 residues. As DNA, the CDR3 is TGTGCCAGCCTCAGGAAGAACACTGAAGCTTTCTTT. It is translated as CASLRKNTEAFF.

This clonotype was observed a handful of times. V is TRBV20-1 and J is TRBJ2-2, with 13 bases that match TRBD2. The CDR3 extends over 16 amino acids. Trimming at V came to 5 bases and at J to 0 bases, leaving 3 bases not matched to a gene. CDR1 is DFQATT and CDR2 is SNEGSKA in the germline V gene (reference sequence). CDR3 nucleotides: TGCAGTGCTCGCGGACTAGCGGGGGCGAACACCGGGGAGCTGTTTTTT. This sequence encodes CSARGLAGANTGELFF.

This chain joins TRBV5-4 and TRBJ1-1; D is undetermined. The germline CDR1 and CDR2 sequences are SGHNT and YYREEE (reference sequence). V lost 1 base and J lost 4, with 14 bases in between. The CDR3 contains 15 residues. The CDR3 region is CASSLSHIVSTEAFF. As DNA, the CDR3 is TGTGCCAGCAGCTTGTCGCATATAGTTTCCACTGAAGCTTTCTTT.

The rearrangement joins TRBV12-3 or TRBV12-4 to TRBJ1-2; D remains ambiguous. The CDR3 is 11 amino acids. Trimming left V 9 bases short and J 8 bases short, with 13 bases between. The CDR3: CASDFGGGYTF. CDR3 sequence (DNA): TGTGCCAGTGATTTCGGCGGCGGCTACACCTTC.

This clonotype was seen many times. The chain combines TRBV6-1 with TRBJ2-1; 14 bases fit TRBD2. This CDR3 is built from 16 residues. With V trimmed by 2 bases and J by 7 bases, 4 bases remained unmatched. Germline V gene sequence: CDR1 MNHNS, CDR2 SASEGT. CDR3 bases: TGTGCCAGCAGTGAAAAACGACTAGCGGGAGGGAATGAGCAGTTCTTC. This encodes CASSEKRLAGGNEQFF.

A few counts support this clonotype. J is TRBJ1-6 and V is TRBV6-6; D is unresolved. The CDR3 loop spans 14 amino acids. Looked up from germline, CDR1 is MNHNY and CDR2 is SVGAGI (reference sequence). Trimming took 5 bases from V and 6 from J, leaving 11 bases between them. CDR3 in amino acids: CASSVRAINSPLHF. The CDR3 DNA reads as TGTGCCAGCAGTGTGCGGGCCATTAATTCACCCCTCCACTTT.

V and J are TRBV15 and TRBJ2-3, with D tentatively TRBD2 (5 bases). The CDR3 covers 16 residues. Trimming took 5 bases from V and 1 from J, leaving 16 bases between them. Germline V CDR1 and CDR2: LNHNV, YYDKDF (reference sequence). CDR3 sequence reads: CATSLSGMEGTDTQYF. DNA of the CDR3: TGTGCCACCAGCTTGTCCGGGATGGAGGGCACAGATACGCAGTATTTT.

The chain combines TRBV4-3 with TRBJ1-1; 7 nucleotides agree with TRBD1. V shed 1 base and J 6 bases; nucleotides not matched to a gene: 11. Looked up from germline, CDR1 is LGHNA and CDR2 is YSLEER. The CDR3 has 16 residues. The CDR3 DNA is TGCGCCAGCAGCCAAGTATATATCAGGGGGGACTCTGAAGCTTTCTTT. As protein: CASSQVYIRGDSEAFF.

This chain uses TRBV7-6 with TRBJ2-1; 13 positions match TRBD2. There are 15 residues in the CDR3. Germline V gene lookup returns CDR1 SGHVS and CDR2 FNYEAQ. V lost 4 bases, J lost 8 bases, and 5 bases stayed unmatched. The CDR3 sequence is CASSSGLAGRDEQFF. For the CDR3, the DNA is TGTGCCAGCAGCTCGGGACTAGCGGGAAGGGATGAGCAGTTCTTC.